These T cell receptor beta chains were read from a single sample in a study of graft-versus-host responses after intestinal transplantation. Sequencing was performed with immunoSEQ multiplex PCR; in TCRdb, only in-frame clones are kept and a portion is missing. The data show 100,000 to 120,000 clones, about 93% seen once. These TCRs' antigens remain unknown. Sequenced here: unstimulated CD8+ T cells sorted from spleen or lymph node cells, sampled before intestinal transplant. All receptors derive from a human donor who received an intestinal transplant. Each CDR3 is given with its conserved first and last residue. The order of the fields is clone size, D gene, J gene, V gene, CDR3 protein, CDR3 DNA. The D gene is left open where the match is weak. Rows may omit the clone size; those that give it use once, few, many or a size class.

>.|.|TRBJ2-7|TRBV30
CAWSPSRAEQYF
TGTGCCTGGAGCCCCTCCAGAGCCGAGCAGTACTTC
>.|.|TRBJ2-2|TRBV2
CASRDTGELFF
TGTGCCAGCAGGGACACCGGGGAGCTGTTTTTT
>once|.|TRBJ1-4|TRBV5-1
CASSLTFPPLATNEKLFF
TGCGCCAGCAGCTTAACCTTCCCTCCTCTCGCAACTAATGAAAAACTGTTTTTT
>.|TRBD2|TRBJ2-7|TRBV2
CASSEAQDSGRGYF
TGTGCCAGCAGTGAAGCGCAAGATAGCGGGAGAGGTTACTTC
>.|.|TRBJ2-7|TRBV28
CASTYGSDYEQYF
TGTGCCAGCACCTACGGGTCTGACTACGAGCAGTACTTC
>.|.|TRBJ1-2|TRBV27
CASSLSGRANYGYTF
TGTGCCAGCAGTTTATCCGGACGAGCTAACTATGGCTACACCTTC
>once|.|TRBJ2-5|TRBV4-2
CASSHRGSQETQYF
TGTGCCAGCAGCCACAGAGGATCCCAAGAGACCCAGTACTTC
>once|TRBD1|TRBJ2-3|TRBV9
CASEYGTGTDTQYF
TGTGCCAGCGAGTACGGGACAGGGACAGATACGCAGTATTTT
>once|TRBD2|TRBJ2-1|TRBV5-1
CASSLAGLADAKGKNEQFF
TGCGCCAGCAGCTTGGCTGGACTAGCGGACGCGAAGGGCAAGAATGAGCAGTTCTTC
>.|.|TRBJ2-1|TRBV6-1
CASREYRDSLYNEQFF
TGTGCCAGCAGAGAATACCGGGACTCCCTATACAATGAGCAGTTCTTC
>.|.|TRBJ2-7|TRBV9
CASSVGGGTVYEQYF
TGTGCCAGCAGCGTAGGAGGGGGGACCGTATACGAGCAGTACTTC
>.|TRBD1|TRBJ2-7|TRBV19
CASSLNRGLLYEQYF
TGTGCCAGTAGCCTCAACAGGGGGCTCCTCTACGAGCAGTACTTC
>.|.|TRBJ1-1|TRBV6-5
CASRTEAFF
TGTGCCAGCAGGACTGAAGCTTTCTTT
>.|.|TRBJ2-1|TRBV29-1
CSVVSRGGNEQFF
TGCAGCGTTGTTTCTAGGGGTGGCAATGAGCAGTTCTTC
>.|.|TRBJ1-5|TRBV7-9
CASSYQGSNQPQHF
TGTGCCAGCAGCTATCAGGGGAGCAATCAGCCCCAGCATTTT
>.|TRBD2|TRBJ2-1|TRBV27
CASRPGGRNGSYNEQFF
TGTGCCAGCAGGCCAGGCGGGAGGAATGGAAGCTACAATGAGCAGTTCTTC
>.|TRBD1|TRBJ1-2|TRBV6-1
CASSDPGQKNYGYTF
TGTGCCAGCAGTGATCCGGGACAGAAAAACTATGGCTACACCTTC
>.|.|TRBJ2-7|TRBV21-1
CASSPPRDGHYEQYF
TGTGCCAGCAGCCCACCCCGGGACGGACATTACGAGCAGTACTTC
>.|.|TRBJ2-2|TRBV15
CATSTGENTGELFF
TGTGCCACCAGCACCGGGGAGAACACCGGGGAGCTGTTTTTT
>.|.|TRBJ2-3|TRBV7-9
CASSSASTDTQYF
TGTGCCAGCAGCTCCGCTAGCACAGATACGCAGTATTTT
>.|TRBD2|TRBJ2-7|TRBV7-8
CASSLELAGGEGRISEQYF
TGTGCCAGCAGCTTAGAACTAGCGGGAGGAGAAGGGAGGATCAGCGAGCAGTACTTC
>.|.|TRBJ2-7|TRBV14
CASSLQAGDEQYF
TGTGCCAGCAGCTTACAGGCAGGCGACGAGCAGTACTTC
>.|.|TRBJ1-1|TRBV7-3
CASSYTPIGEKNTEAFF
TGTGCCAGCAGCTATACCCCAATCGGGGAGAAGAACACTGAAGCTTTCTTT
>.|.|TRBJ2-1|TRBV5-1
CASSLLGNEQFF
TGCGCCAGCAGCTTGTTGGGCAATGAGCAGTTCTTC
>.|TRBD2|TRBJ2-7|TRBV11-2
CASSPTSGSGYEQYF
TGTGCCAGCAGCCCAACTAGCGGGAGTGGGTACGAGCAGTACTTC
>.|.|TRBJ1-3|TRBV5-5
CASSFLPPGGSGNTIYF
TGTGCCAGCAGCTTTTTGCCCCCTGGGGGCTCTGGAAACACCATATATTTT
>once|TRBD1|TRBJ1-5|TRBV7-9
CASGGQGVGQPQHF
TGTGCCAGCGGCGGACAGGGGGTGGGTCAGCCCCAGCATTTT
>.|.|TRBJ1-2|TRBV30
CDRRRANYGYTF
TGTGACCGGCGGCGAGCTAACTATGGCTACACCTTC
>.|.|TRBJ2-3|TRBV6-5
CASSYRGGRDTQYF
TGTGCCAGCAGTTACAGAGGGGGGAGGGATACGCAGTATTTT
>.|.|TRBJ1-1|TRBV6-6
CASGPSRNTEAFF
TGTGCCAGCGGTCCTTCTCGGAACACTGAAGCTTTCTTT
>few|TRBD2|TRBJ2-7|TRBV28
CASRTSGIIHEQYF
TGTGCCAGTCGTACTAGCGGGATAATCCACGAGCAGTACTTC
>.|.|TRBJ1-3|TRBV2
CASSPFTGTPGNTIYF
TGTGCCAGCAGCCCTTTTACAGGGACGCCGGGAAACACCATATATTTT
>.|TRBD1|TRBJ2-7|TRBV6-5
CARGTGGYEQYF
TGTGCCAGGGGGACAGGGGGCTACGAGCAGTACTTC
>.|TRBD1|TRBJ2-2|TRBV6-1
CASRDRGTGELFF
TGTGCCAGCAGAGACAGGGGCACCGGGGAGCTGTTTTTT
>once|TRBD1|TRBJ2-2|TRBV7-9
CASSQPGTGVGELFF
TGTGCCAGCAGCCAACCCGGGACAGGGGTCGGGGAGCTGTTTTTT
>.|.|TRBJ1-4|TRBV25-1
CASSSRVKMGEKLFF
TGTGCCAGCAGTTCCCGGGTCAAAATGGGGGAAAAACTGTTTTTT
>.|.|TRBJ1-5|TRBV6-9
CASRDVGPQHF
TGTGCCAGCAGGGACGTGGGTCCCCAGCATTTT
>.|.|TRBJ1-1|TRBV6-1
CASSARGPEGTEAFF
TGTGCCAGCAGTGCAAGGGGCCCCGAGGGGACTGAAGCTTTCTTT
>.|.|TRBJ1-2|TRBV7-9
CASTFGGRGGYTF
TGTGCCAGCACATTCGGGGGGCGCGGTGGCTACACCTTC
>.|.|TRBJ2-7|TRBV2
CARRLGSSYEQYF
TGTGCCAGGAGACTAGGGAGCTCCTACGAGCAGTACTTC
>.|TRBD2|TRBJ2-1|TRBV6-5
CASSRGLAHYNEQFF
TGTGCCAGCAGCCGTGGACTAGCGCACTACAATGAGCAGTTCTTC
>.|TRBD2|TRBJ2-2|TRBV4-1
CASSQEGRIAGVTGELFF
TGCGCCAGCAGCCAAGAGGGGAGAATAGCGGGAGTAACCGGGGAGCTGTTTTTT
>.|.|TRBJ2-1|TRBV9
CASSVGASANEQFF
TGTGCCAGCAGCGTAGGGGCTAGCGCCAATGAGCAGTTCTTC
>.|TRBD1|TRBJ2-7|TRBV9
CASTPGTGVYEQYF
TGTGCCAGCACCCCCGGGACAGGGGTATACGAGCAGTACTTC
>.|TRBD2|TRBJ2-7|TRBV28
CASRRDTTSGEQYF
TGTGCCAGCAGACGCGACACGACTAGCGGCGAGCAGTACTTC
>once|.|TRBJ2-6|TRBV5-6
CASSFWGILYSGANVLTF
TGTGCCAGCAGCTTTTGGGGGATCCTCTACTCTGGGGCCAACGTCCTGACTTTC
>once|.|TRBJ2-2|TRBV9
CASSVDGPGELFF
TGTGCCAGCAGCGTAGATGGGCCCGGGGAGCTGTTTTTT
>.|.|TRBJ1-5|TRBV7-2
CASSLDIAPQHF
TGTGCCAGCAGCTTAGATATCGCGCCCCAGCATTTT
>.|TRBD1|TRBJ2-5|TRBV5-4
CASSFGQGEIETQYF
TGTGCCAGCAGCTTTGGTCAGGGGGAGATCGAGACCCAGTACTTC
>once|.|TRBJ2-7|TRBV28
CASSLGGTSYEQYF
TGTGCCAGCAGTTTGGGAGGGACATCCTACGAGCAGTACTTC
>once|.|TRBJ1-2|TRBV6-5
CASRDPRGDYTF
TGTGCCAGCAGGGACCCAAGAGGAGACTACACCTTC
>.|TRBD1|TRBJ2-1|TRBV6-5
CASRPGTGGYNEQFF
TGTGCCAGCAGACCCGGGACAGGGGGATACAATGAGCAGTTCTTC
>.|.|TRBJ1-1|TRBV28
CASSLPGTEAFF
TGTGCCAGCAGTCTACCGGGGACTGAAGCTTTCTTT
>.|.|TRBJ2-7|TRBV4-1
CASSQDRSYEQYF
TGCGCCAGCAGCCAAGATCGCTCCTACGAGCAGTACTTC
>.|.|TRBJ2-7|TRBV6-1
CASISRGSYEQYF
TGTGCCAGCATCTCACGGGGGTCCTACGAGCAGTACTTC
>.|.|TRBJ2-5|TRBV7-8
CASSFTKSDPYQETQYF
TGTGCCAGCAGCTTTACCAAGTCGGACCCGTACCAAGAGACCCAGTACTTC
>.|TRBD1|TRBJ2-3|TRBV27
CASSLGFQGVRFTHTDTQYF
TGTGCCAGCAGTTTAGGATTTCAGGGGGTAAGGTTTACTCACACAGATACGCAGTATTTT
>.|.|TRBJ2-1|TRBV5-4
CASSSGTINNEQFF
TGTGCCAGCAGCTCCGGGACCATCAACAATGAGCAGTTCTTC
>.|.|TRBJ2-7|TRBV28
CASSLSGSDEQYF
TGTGCCAGCAGTTTAAGCGGATCGGACGAGCAGTACTTC
>once|TRBD1|TRBJ2-1|TRBV5-1
CASSAGTGTGGNEQFF
TGCGCCAGCAGCGCTGGAACCGGGACAGGGGGCAATGAGCAGTTCTTC